This T cell receptor (beta chain) derives from a study of T cells after somatic rescue of genetic block. Deletions cut 6 bases from V and 2 bases from J, with 11 bases between. This CDR3 is 13 amino acids long. Germline CDR1 and CDR2: MNHEY and SVGAGI. Clones were sequenced by immunoSEQ multiplex PCR, and TCRdb holds only the in-frame ones, with some missing. This table has approximately 110,000 clones, around nine tenths appearing once. This clone was seen only once. The clonotype comes from a young woman. The specimen sequenced was peripheral blood mononuclear cells (PBMCs). The chain employs TRBV6-5 and TRBJ2-7, with D maybe TRBD1 (5 bases). CDR3 residues: CASRQDSPYEQYF. For the CDR3, the DNA is TGTGCCAGCAGACAAGACAGCCCCTACGAGCAGTACTTC.